Below, 29 T cell receptor beta chains from the same sample are listed, as sequenced in a study of OX40 agonist ivuxolimab in advanced cancers. The library was produced with the immunoSEQ multiplex PCR assay. TCRdb took over this immuneACCESS table, retaining in-frame rearrangements with V and J assigned. Such tables are incomplete; in checked studies, under half of the missing clones stem from an unresolved V gene, and the remainder is unexplained. This sample is represented by about 78,000 clones; around nine tenths of them were singletons. The ten largest clones add up to 0.2% to 0.3% of the sample. The sample in question was CD4+ or CD8+ T cells sorted from blood, obtained in a trial of the OX40 agonist ivuxolimab. These receptors were obtained from an adult with an advanced solid tumor such as melanoma, head and neck, liver or kidney cancer.

This clone was seen a single time. The V gene is TRBV11-3, the J gene TRBJ2-7; D unresolved. The CDR3 extends over 12 amino acids. Between the trimmed V and J ends, which lost 1 base and 6 bases, there was a span of 7 bases. Germline V gives CDR1 SGHNT, CDR2 YENEEA. CDR3 nucleotides: TGTGCCAGCAGCTTAGCAAATCTCGAGCAGTACTTC. Its protein product is CASSLANLEQYF. The full variable domain, with the rest looked up from reference TRBV11-3 and TRBJ2-7, is EAGVVQSPRYKIIEKKQPVAFWCNPISGHNTLYWYLQNLGQGPELLIRYENEEAVDDSQLPKDRFSAERLKGVDSTLKIQPAELGDSAVYLCASSLANLEQYFGPGTRLTVT.

The rearrangement uses TRBV27 and TRBJ2-3; D is ambiguous. Germline lookup yields CDR1 MNHEY and CDR2 SMNVEV (reference sequence). This CDR3 is 17 amino acids long. V dropped 5 bases and J dropped 6 bases, with 24 bases sitting between them. The CDR3 here is CASSKTQLLLQGDTQYF. DNA of the CDR3: TGTGCCAGCAGTAAAACTCAACTACTTCTTCAAGGGGATACGCAGTATTTT.

The CDR3 loop reads CASSHEGQGVYGYTF. The CDR3 DNA follows: TGCGCCAGCAGCCACGAGGGACAGGGGGTATATGGCTACACCTTC. This rearrangement joins TRBV4-1 to TRBJ1-2, with 11 bases fitting TRBD1. Germline trimming cut 3 bases from V and 5 bases from J; bases unmatched to any gene: 5. This CDR3 contains 15 residues. Germline values: CDR1 MGHRA, CDR2 YSYEKL.

V and J are TRBV6-5 and TRBJ2-5; D uncertain. Looked up from germline, CDR1 is MNHEY and CDR2 is SVGAGI. This CDR3 comprises 14 residues. V was pared by 0 bases and J by 1 base, with 6 bases between. This CDR3 is CASSYSPVQETQYF. Written as DNA, the CDR3 is TGTGCCAGCAGTTACTCGCCAGTCCAAGAGACCCAGTACTTC.

The chain employs TRBV4-1 and TRBJ2-3, with a weak D call TRBD1 (6 bases). CDR1 MGHRA and CDR2 YSYEKL come from the germline V gene. The CDR3 totals 13 residues. The germline V and J ends were trimmed by 2 bases and 4 bases, with 7 bases remaining between them. The CDR3 DNA is TGCGCCAGCAGCCAAACAGGGCCAGATACGCAGTATTTT. It encodes CASSQTGPDTQYF.

The V and J genes are TRBV6-6 and TRBJ2-3; 8 nucleotides line up with TRBD2. The J segment lost 3 bases and the V segment lost 8 bases, leaving 7 bases of the junction unmatched. Germline V gene lookup returns CDR1 MNHNY and CDR2 SVGAGI (reference sequence). There are 14 residues in the CDR3. Here the CDR3 reads CASQGTRLTDTQYF. The CDR3 DNA sequence: TGTGCCAGCCAGGGGACTAGACTTACAGATACGCAGTATTTT.

This chain links TRBV4-1 with TRBJ2-3; 10 bases agree with TRBD2. V shed 4 bases and J 6 bases; nucleotides not matched to a gene: 7. Germline CDR1 is MGHRA and CDR2 is YSYEKL. The CDR3 runs 15 residues. DNA of the CDR3: TGCGCCAGCAGCCTCACTAGCGGGACGGGGGATACGCAGTATTTT. It specifies CASSLTSGTGDTQYF.

CDR3 in DNA: TGTGCCAGCAGTCTCACCCCACAGGGTAGAAACGAGCAGTACTTC. Protein: CASSLTPQGRNEQYF. The chain carries TRBV28 and TRBJ2-7; D possibly corresponds to TRBD1 (6 bases). Trimming took off 5 bases at V and 5 bases at J, with 19 bases between the two ends. The CDR3 is made up of 15 amino acids. CDR1 MDHEN and CDR2 SYDVKM come from the germline V gene.

The chain recombines TRBV18 with TRBJ2-1; 9 bases are a match to TRBD2. CDR1 and CDR2 from the germline V gene are KGHSH and LQKENI. The CDR3 has 15 amino acids. The V segment lost 3 bases and the J segment 8 bases; nucleotides outside the gene matches: 8. CDR3: CASSPTSGWGHEQFF. The CDR3 coding sequence is TGTGCCAGCTCACCGACTAGCGGCTGGGGACATGAGCAGTTCTTC.

This clone was counted a single time. The chain couples TRBV7-9 to TRBJ1-5; 8 bases are a match to TRBD1. CDR1 SEHNR and CDR2 FQNEAQ come from the germline V gene (reference sequence). The length of the CDR3 is 16 residues. The V segment lost 1 base and the J segment 1 base; nucleotides outside the gene matches: 3. The CDR3 DNA reads as TGTGCCAGCAGCTTAGGGGGGACAGGCAGCAATCAGCCCCAGCATTTT. The encoded protein is CASSLGGTGSNQPQHF.

The rearrangement joins TRBV5-3 to TRBJ2-3; a weak D match, TRBD1 (5 bases). TRBV5-3 qualifies as an ORF whose function is uncertain. The CDR3 has 19 residues. The germline V and J ends were trimmed by 1 base and 0 bases, with 21 bases remaining between them. The CDR3 DNA is TGTGCCAGAAGCTTGCGGGCAAGGGGCAGGGCTGGGAGCACAGATACGCAGTATTTT. Amino acid sequence: CARSLRARGRAGSTDTQYF.

The rearrangement uses TRBV5-1 and TRBJ2-3; a possible D gene is TRBD2 (6 bases). Germline CDR1 is SGHRS and CDR2 is YFSETQ. V was pared by 7 bases and J by 6 bases, with 21 bases between. The CDR3 spans 15 residues. CDR3 sequence reads: CASRSGAGMMDTQYF. In DNA, the CDR3 is TGCGCCAGCCGCTCGGGAGCGGGCATGATGGATACGCAGTATTTT.

The rearrangement uses TRBV28 and TRBJ2-5; D may be TRBD1 (6 bases). The V and J ends lost 11 bases and 4 bases respectively, with 20 bases between them. Germline CDR1 reads MDHEN; CDR2 reads SYDVKM. The CDR3 has 14 amino acids. CDR3 coding DNA: TGTGCCGAGAGTGGACAGCCTGACCCAGAGACCCAGTACTTC. Translated, it gives CAESGQPDPETQYF.

V and J are TRBV4-1 and TRBJ2-5; 7 nucleotides align to TRBD1. J was trimmed by 2 bases and V by 3 bases; bases with no gene match: 12. The CDR3 has 17 residues. Per the germline V gene, CDR1 is MGHRA and CDR2 is YSYEKL. The DNA for the CDR3 is TGCGCCAGCAGCCACCCACGACAGGGATGGATTCAAGAGACCCAGTACTTC. It encodes CASSHPRQGWIQETQYF.

This clone appeared once. V gene TRBV7-6 combines with J gene TRBJ1-6; D not resolved. CDR3 size: 15 residues. Between the trimmed V and J ends, which lost 5 bases and 9 bases, there was a span of 17 bases. Germline-derived CDR1 and CDR2 are SGHVS and FNYEAQ. CDR3 sequence (DNA): TGTGCCAGCAGCCAAGAGGCCGGAGGTGGTTCACCCCTCCACTTT. It codes for CASSQEAGGGSPLHF.

V and J are TRBV27 and TRBJ2-1, with 7 bases lining up with TRBD2. Trimming cost V 5 bases and J 1 base; bases outside gene matches: 17. The CDR3 totals 19 residues. From germline, CDR1 is MNHEY and CDR2 SMNVEV (reference sequence). The CDR3 loop is CASSTPRVGGAGSYNEQFF. The CDR3 DNA reads as TGTGCCAGCAGTACCCCCCGAGTTGGCGGAGCGGGGTCCTACAATGAGCAGTTCTTC.

V gene TRBV2 combines with J gene TRBJ2-7; D assignment may be TRBD1 or TRBD2 (5 bases each). The CDR3 is 15 residues long. V was trimmed by 3 bases and J by 0 bases, leaving 12 bases between them. CDR1 and CDR2 (germline): SNHLY, FYNNEI. The CDR3 reads CASSERGHSSYEQYF. CDR3 sequence (DNA): TGTGCCAGCAGTGAGAGGGGCCACAGCTCCTACGAGCAGTACTTC.

This clone showed up just once. The chain carries TRBV18 and TRBJ2-3; D is unresolved. CDR1 and CDR2 from the germline V gene are KGHSH and LQKENI. Trimming took 0 bases from V and 6 from J, leaving 10 bases between them. This CDR3 contains 14 residues. The CDR3 DNA follows: TGTGCCAGCTCACCACCGGTAGCCATCGATACGCAGTATTTT. The encoded protein is CASSPPVAIDTQYF.

This chain joins TRBV2 and TRBJ1-2; TRBD1 aligns across 8 bases. The J segment lost 8 bases and the V segment lost 6 bases, leaving 14 bases of the junction unmatched. The CDR3 length is 15 residues. From germline, CDR1 is SNHLY and CDR2 FYNNEI. This chain's CDR3 is CASSQDRAMSGGYTF. The CDR3 DNA reads TGTGCCAGCAGCCAGGACAGGGCTATGTCTGGAGGCTACACCTTC.

The chain's CDR3 is CASSLRQGVYPKGAGELFF. The DNA of the CDR3 is TGTGCCAGCAGCCTTAGACAGGGAGTCTACCCGAAAGGGGCCGGGGAGCTGTTTTTT. V usage is TRBV7-2 and J usage is TRBJ2-2; 7 bases are a match to TRBD1. V was clipped by 5 bases and J by 6 bases; unmatched bases: 21. Germline CDR1 is SGHTA and CDR2 is FQGNSA. The CDR3 has 19 amino acids.

In the case of this clone: At the DNA level, this CDR3 is encoded by other sequences in the same sample as well. This chain uses TRBV6-4 with TRBJ2-1; D unresolved. This CDR3 is built from 11 residues. Trimming removed 4 bases at V and 9 bases at J, with 7 bases between. Germline CDR1 and CDR2: MRHNA and SNTAGT. Written as DNA, the CDR3 is TGTGCCAGCAGTGCCGGGTCTGAGCAGTTCTTC. Encoded protein: CASSAGSEQFF.

The chain combines TRBV19 with TRBJ2-1; 10 bases fit TRBD2. From germline, CDR1 is LNHDA and CDR2 SQIVND (reference sequence). V shed 7 bases, J shed 6 bases, and the junction held 12 bases outside the gene matches. This CDR3 region has 16 residues. CDR3 sequence reads: CASKKVASGSGNEQFF. For the CDR3, the DNA is TGTGCCAGTAAAAAGGTCGCTAGCGGGAGTGGCAATGAGCAGTTCTTC.

This chain links TRBV18 with TRBJ2-3, with 11 bases lining up with TRBD2. This CDR3 is built from 16 residues. V dropped 4 bases and J dropped 1; count of bases not matched to a gene: 4. Germline V gene data show CDR1 as KGHSH and CDR2 as LQKENI. Written as DNA, the CDR3 is TGTGCCAGCTCACTAGCGGGAGGGCTTGGCACAGATACGCAGTATTTT. It is translated as CASSLAGGLGTDTQYF.

The rearrangement links TRBV11-2 to TRBJ1-1, with unresolved D. CDR1 SGHAT and CDR2 FQNNGV come from the germline V gene. The CDR3 extends over 12 amino acids. V was cut by 5 bases and J by 7 bases, with 11 bases left in between. CDR3 protein: CASSPTSGEAFF. Written as DNA, the CDR3 is TGTGCCAGCAGCCCCACATCAGGTGAAGCTTTCTTT.

The chain joins TRBV27 to TRBJ1-5; D remains unclear. From germline, CDR1 is MNHEY and CDR2 SMNVEV (reference sequence). Trimming left V 4 bases short and J 2 bases short, with 9 bases between. The CDR3 runs 14 residues. In DNA form, the CDR3 reads TGTGCCAGCAGTTACAATAGGGGCAATCAGCCCCAGCATTTT. It encodes CASSYNRGNQPQHF.

This chain uses TRBV5-4 with TRBJ2-5; no reliable D call. Germline CDR1 reads SGHNT; CDR2 reads YYREEE (reference sequence). The CDR3 covers 14 residues. The germline V and J ends were trimmed by 1 base and 1 base, with 8 bases remaining between them. CDR3 nucleotides: TGTGCCAGCAGCTTGCAGACTTTCCAAGAGACCCAGTACTTC. Protein product: CASSLQTFQETQYF.

The chain carries TRBV23-1 and TRBJ1-2; D uncertain. TRBV23-1 is an open reading frame, and its role is uncertain. The V gene lost 0 bases and the J gene lost 2 bases, with 19 bases spanning the gap. The CDR3 extends over 18 amino acids. CDR3 sequence (DNA): TGCGCCAGCAGTCAATCGAAACGCCTTCTTGCTGAGAACTATGGCTACACCTTC. This translates into CASSQSKRLLAENYGYTF.

The V call is TRBV5-6, the J call TRBJ1-2, with TRBD1 as a possible D gene (6 bases). The CDR3 has 13 residues. V lost 1 base and J lost 5, with 9 bases in between. Germline V gene data show CDR1 as SGHDT and CDR2 as YYEEEE. The CDR3 loop is CASSLWTAYGYTF. The CDR3 DNA reads TGTGCCAGCAGCTTGTGGACAGCTTATGGCTACACCTTC.

The chain couples TRBV5-1 to TRBJ2-1, with TRBD1 as a possible D gene (6 bases). V lost 0 bases and J lost 0, with 7 bases in between. CDR1 is SGHRS and CDR2 is YFSETQ in the germline V gene. CDR3 size: 15 residues. CDR3 loop: CASSLEDSSYNEQFF. The CDR3 nucleotides read TGCGCCAGCAGCTTGGAGGACAGCTCCTACAATGAGCAGTTCTTC.